This TCR beta chain is drawn from a study of blood T cell repertoires in COVID-19. The table came from immunoSEQ multiplex PCR; TCRdb's copy has only in-frame clones and leaves some out. The sample lists more than 250,000 clones, roughly 85% seen once, with around 2.1% in the top ten. This CDR3 has 15 amino acids. Unmatched junction bases numbered 7, after V lost 1 base and J lost 10 bases. Germline CDR1 reads SGHTA; CDR2 reads FQGNSA. Participant ages covered about 18 to 89 years across 24 US areas. The receptor's source is a man aged 25-40 years who had recovered from COVID-19. This sequence joins TRBV7-2 and TRBJ1-6, with TRBD1 identical over 7 bases. Source material: PBMCs or T cells enriched from blood (not recorded which). CDR3 residues: CASSLGSGGRSPLHF. Written as DNA, the CDR3 is TGTGCCAGCAGCTTAGGCTCAGGGGGGAGGTCACCCCTCCACTTT.